The 10 T cell receptor beta chains in this list originate from one sample, sequenced in a study of long-term antiretroviral therapy in people with HIV. Version v3.0 of the immunoSEQ assay was performed at survey level. Profiled with immunoSEQ multiplex PCR; TCRdb holds only in-frame clones, not every one. The sample records about 17,000 clones, roughly 90% being singletons. The input for sequencing was unsorted PBMCs, taken 0.3 years after starting antiretroviral therapy. The receptors were gathered from a man aged 55 to 69 with HIV.

This sequence joins TRBV7-6 and TRBJ1-5; D might be TRBD1 (6 bases). V lost 5 bases and J 0 bases, leaving 8 bases between the germline ends. CDR1 SGHVS and CDR2 FNYEAQ come from the germline V gene. CDR3 length: 14 amino acids. This chain's CDR3 is CASSLDSSNQPQHF. CDR3 DNA sequence: TGTGCCAGCAGCCTGGACAGTAGCAATCAGCCCCAGCATTTT.

The chain links TRBV7-2 to TRBJ1-3, with D possibly being TRBD1 (6 bases). CDR1 SGHTA and CDR2 FQGNSA come from the germline V gene. The CDR3 length is 15 residues. Between the trimmed V and J ends, which lost 5 bases and 0 bases, there was a span of 11 bases. CDR3 nucleotide sequence: TGTGCCAGCAGCCACGCAGGGGCCTCTGGAAACACCATATATTTT. This translates into CASSHAGASGNTIYF.

The chain joins TRBV9 to TRBJ1-4; 12 nucleotides align to TRBD1. The CDR3 is made up of 16 amino acids. CDR1 and CDR2 from the germline V gene are SGDLS and YYNGEE. With 3 bases clipped from V and 10 bases from J, the junction kept 10 bases outside the gene matches. The CDR3, as DNA: TGTGCCAGCAGCGGTGAGGGACAGGGGGCGAGAGGAAAACTGTTTTTT. It is translated as CASSGEGQGARGKLFF.

The genes are TRBV7-9 and TRBJ2-7, with unresolved D. Germline V gene sequence: CDR1 SEHNR, CDR2 FQNEAQ (reference sequence). Trimming took off 5 bases at V and 3 bases at J, with 5 bases between the two ends. The CDR3 is 11 amino acids. CDR3 DNA sequence: TGTGCCAGCAGCCCCCGCTACGAGCAGTACTTC. It translates to CASSPRYEQYF. Variable domain in full (rest from reference TRBV7-9 and TRBJ2-7): DTGVSQNPRHKITKRGQNVTFRCDPISEHNRLYWYRQTLGQGPEFLTYFQNEAQLEKSRLLSDRFSAERPKGSFSTLEIQRTEQGDSAMYLCASSPRYEQYFGPGTRLTVT.

The chain is built from TRBV5-1 and TRBJ2-1; D might be TRBD2 (6 bases). Trimming shortened V by 4 bases and J by 9 bases, and 20 bases separated the two germline ends. The CDR3 loop spans 15 amino acids. CDR1 is SGHRS, CDR2 YFSETQ, per germline. This CDR3 is CASSRDPGGQPEQFF. The CDR3 DNA sequence: TGCGCCAGCAGCCGGGACCCCGGGGGTCAGCCTGAGCAGTTCTTC.

This clone appeared a single time. This rearrangement joins TRBV20-1 to TRBJ2-3; D uncertain. The CDR3 totals 11 residues. Trimming removed 3 bases at V and 6 bases at J, with 7 bases between. Germline V gene data show CDR1 as DFQATT and CDR2 as SNEGSKA (reference sequence). The CDR3 loop reads CSASLGDTQYF. CDR3 sequence (DNA): TGCAGTGCTAGTCTTGGGGATACGCAGTATTTT.

The chain has TRBV30 and TRBJ1-4, with TRBD1 matching 8 bases. Germline loops: CDR1 GTSNPN, CDR2 SVGIG (reference sequence). The CDR3 totals 15 residues. The ends lost 2 bases at V and 5 bases at J; junction bases unmatched: 7. CDR3 sequence (DNA): TGTGCCTGGAGTAATCCGGGACAGGCGAATGAAAAACTGTTTTTT. The encoded protein is CAWSNPGQANEKLFF.

The chain joins TRBV15 to TRBJ2-5; D unclear. V was shortened by 0 bases and J by 2 bases, with 13 bases between the two germline ends. Per germline, CDR1 LNHNV and CDR2 YYDKDF (reference sequence). There are 16 residues in the CDR3. The CDR3, as DNA: TGTGCCACCAGCAGAGATCGGCCAGAGATACAAGAGACCCAGTACTTC. This gives the protein CATSRDRPEIQETQYF.

The gene calls are TRBV2 and TRBJ1-1; 7 bases agree with TRBD1. There are 14 residues in the CDR3. The germline V gene encodes CDR1 SNHLY and CDR2 FYNNEI. J gave up 4 bases and V 6 bases, and 8 bases lay outside the gene matches. The CDR3 loop reads CASRPRQGITEAFF. In DNA form, the CDR3 reads TGTGCCAGCAGACCTCGACAGGGTATCACTGAAGCTTTCTTT.

The rearrangement joins TRBV5-6 to TRBJ2-3; 8 bases agree with TRBD2. CDR1 is SGHDT, CDR2 YYEEEE, per germline. The length of the CDR3 is 15 residues. V dropped 4 bases and J dropped 0; count of bases not matched to a gene: 4. The CDR3 loop is CASSGGLVSTDTQYF. In nucleotides, the CDR3 is TGTGCCAGCAGCGGGGGACTAGTTAGCACAGATACGCAGTATTTT.